The 30 T cell receptor beta chains presented below share a single source sample, sequenced in a study of cytomegalovirus exposure and HLA in healthy donors. Sequencing was performed with immunoSEQ multiplex PCR; in TCRdb, only in-frame clones are kept and a portion is missing. The table records roughly 120,000 clones, approximately 81% of them present only once. The sequenced material came from PBMCs. The origin of the receptors is a woman in her twenties or thirties in good health and CMV-seronegative.

The genes are TRBV10-1 and TRBJ2-5, with 9 bases aligning to TRBD2. The V segment lost 5 bases and the J segment 2 bases; nucleotides outside the gene matches: 15. Per germline, CDR1 WNHNN and CDR2 SYGVQD (reference sequence). The CDR3 is made up of 18 amino acids. The CDR3: CASSKDRGAGGIQETQYF. CDR3 DNA: TGCGCCAGCAGTAAGGATCGAGGGGCGGGGGGGATTCAAGAGACCCAGTACTTC.

This clone was seen a few times. The rearrangement uses TRBV10-3 and TRBJ2-2; possible D gene TRBD1, 6 bases. The V end was cut by 5 bases, the J end by 4 bases, with 8 bases between. The CDR3 covers 13 residues. CDR1 and CDR2 from the germline V gene are ENHRY and SYGVKD. Here the CDR3 reads CAISSGVTGELFF. The DNA of the CDR3 is TGTGCCATCAGTTCAGGGGTCACCGGGGAGCTGTTTTTT.

To note about this clone: Distinct nucleotide sequences in the sample also encode this CDR3. The chain joins TRBV30 to TRBJ1-1; 9 positions agree with TRBD1. Germline CDR1 GTSNPN, CDR2 SVGIG (reference sequence). The CDR3 is made up of 14 amino acids. Trimming removed 4 bases from V and 4 bases from J; junction bases left unmatched: 7. The CDR3 region is CAWTEQGAGTEAFF. In DNA, the CDR3 is TGTGCCTGGACCGAACAGGGGGCCGGCACTGAAGCTTTCTTT. Together with reference TRBV30 and TRBJ1-1, the CDR3 gives the full variable domain: SQTIHQWPATLVQPVGSPLSLECTVEGTSNPNLYWYRQAAGRGLQLLFYSVGIGQISSEVPQNLSASRPQDRQFILSSKKLLLSDSGFYLCAWTEQGAGTEAFFGQGTRLTVV.

The chain recombines TRBV5-6 with TRBJ2-1; D gene uncertain. The CDR3 length is 13 residues. CDR1 is SGHDT, CDR2 YYEEEE, per germline. Trimming stripped 0 bases from V and 8 bases from J, with 9 bases between. The CDR3 DNA is TGTGCCAGCAGCTTGGCCGGGTTCCATGAGCAGTTCTTC. This codes for CASSLAGFHEQFF.

The rearrangement links TRBV12-5 to TRBJ1-1, with a weak D call TRBD1 (5 bases). Trimming shortened V by 2 bases and J by 1 base, and 5 bases separated the two germline ends. Germline CDR1 reads LGHNT; CDR2 reads FRNRAP. The CDR3 is 13 amino acids. This CDR3 reads CASGLRGNTEAFF. The CDR3 DNA reads TGTGCTAGTGGTTTGAGGGGGAACACTGAAGCTTTCTTT.

V and J are TRBV2 and TRBJ2-2, with 10 bases matching TRBD1. This CDR3 contains 17 residues. Germline CDR1 SNHLY, CDR2 FYNNEI. After removal of 2 bases from V and 2 bases from J, the junction contained 5 bases not matched to a gene. The CDR3 region is CASSEWDRGVNTGELFF. The CDR3, as DNA: TGTGCCAGCAGTGAATGGGACAGGGGAGTAAACACCGGGGAGCTGTTTTTT.

This rearrangement joins TRBV7-8 to TRBJ1-2, with 7 bases identical to TRBD1. The CDR3 has 22 residues. The V segment lost 6 bases and the J segment 2 bases; nucleotides outside the gene matches: 30. In germline, CDR1 is SGHVS, CDR2 FQNEAQ. The CDR3 DNA sequence: TGTGCCAGCAGTTCCTATATAATCCCTCCAGGGACAGCGGAGGGGAGCAACTATGGCTACACCTTC. This codes for CASSSYIIPPGTAEGSNYGYTF.

The rearrangement links TRBV7-2 to TRBJ1-5, with unresolved D. The V gene lost 3 bases and the J gene lost 0 bases, with 12 bases spanning the gap. Looked up from germline, CDR1 is SGHTA and CDR2 is FQGNSA. CDR3 length: 16 residues. DNA for the CDR3: TGTGCCAGCAGCTTCGCGGGGTGGGGTAGCAATCAGCCCCAGCATTTT. This gives the protein CASSFAGWGSNQPQHF.

The rearrangement links TRBV6-4 to TRBJ2-3; TRBD2 matches at 13 bases. The germline V gene has CDR1 MRHNA and CDR2 SNTAGT. The trim removed 4 bases at V and 4 bases at J, leaving 2 bases unmatched. The CDR3 loop spans 15 amino acids. The CDR3 bases are TGTGCCAGCAGTGCAACTAGCGGGGGGGCAGATACGCAGTATTTT. This encodes CASSATSGGADTQYF.

The chain carries TRBV9 and TRBJ2-2, with 14 bases that match TRBD2. Germline CDR1 SGDLS, CDR2 YYNGEE. This CDR3 spans 18 amino acids. After removal of 4 bases from V and 4 bases from J, the junction contained 9 bases not matched to a gene. The CDR3 DNA follows: TGTGCCAGCAGCCCACGGACTAGCGGGGGGCCGGGCACCGGGGAGCTGTTTTTT. Its translation: CASSPRTSGGPGTGELFF.

The V and J genes are TRBV5-1 and TRBJ2-7; D is perhaps TRBD2 (6 bases). The V gene's germline CDR1 is SGHRS and CDR2 YFSETQ. The CDR3 totals 16 residues. V was pared by 4 bases and J by 4 bases, with 21 bases between. The CDR3 DNA sequence: TGCGCCAGCAGCATGGAAGCAGGGTGGGGGGAGTACGAGCAGTACTTC. Its translation: CASSMEAGWGEYEQYF.

V and J are TRBV2 and TRBJ2-3; 15 bases match TRBD2. Germline CDR1 SNHLY, CDR2 FYNNEI. This CDR3 region has 19 residues. V dropped 6 bases and J dropped 6; count of bases not matched to a gene: 16. The CDR3 here is CASRQGLAGGGVYADTQYF. Here the CDR3 DNA reads TGTGCCAGCAGACAGGGACTAGCGGGGGGCGGTGTCTATGCCGATACGCAGTATTTT.

This chain joins TRBV2 and TRBJ2-5; D gene unclear. The V end was cut by 7 bases, the J end by 4 bases, with 7 bases between. This CDR3 has 11 amino acids. CDR1 SNHLY and CDR2 FYNNEI come from the germline V gene. The CDR3 region is CASNQRETQYF. The CDR3 DNA reads as TGTGCCAGCAACCAGCGAGAGACCCAGTACTTC. Together with reference TRBV2 and TRBJ2-5, the CDR3 gives the full variable domain: EPEVTQTPSHQVTQMGQEVILRCVPISNHLYFYWYRQILGQKVEFLVSFYNNEISEKSEIFDDQFSVERPDGSNFTLKIRSTKLEDSAMYFCASNQRETQYFGPGTRLLVL.

The sample holds one count of this clone. The CDR3 bases are TGCGCCAGCAGCCAATCAGAGCGGGGGGGCTGGGGCACCGGGGAGCTGTTTTTT. Translated, it gives CASSQSERGGWGTGELFF. The chain recombines TRBV4-3 with TRBJ2-2; TRBD2 aligns across 10 bases. The CDR3 length is 18 residues. Germline V CDR1 and CDR2: LGHNA, YSLEER. With 2 bases clipped from V and 4 bases from J, the junction kept 10 bases outside the gene matches.

The count of this clone is one. The J gene is TRBJ2-7, the V gene TRBV18; TRBD1 matches 10 bases. The CDR3 runs to 16 residues. Germline CDR1 reads KGHSH; CDR2 reads LQKENI. The ends lost 1 base at V and 3 bases at J; junction bases unmatched: 6. In DNA, the CDR3 is TGTGCCAGCTCACCACTCGACAGGGGGCCTAGCTACGAGCAGTACTTC. It codes for CASSPLDRGPSYEQYF.

This clone came up once. This chain links TRBV29-1 with TRBJ1-1, with D possibly being TRBD1 (5 bases). The CDR3 spans 15 residues. The germline V gene encodes CDR1 SQVTM and CDR2 ANQGSEA. Trimming took 7 bases from V and 2 from J, leaving 20 bases between them. The DNA for the CDR3 is TGCAGCGCCTCCAAGGGAGGGACGATAAACACTGAAGCTTTCTTT. Amino acid sequence: CSASKGGTINTEAFF.

DNA of the CDR3: TGCGCCAGCAGCGTTGGACAATTTAGCACAGATACGCAGTATTTT. Protein product: CASSVGQFSTDTQYF. This sequence joins TRBV5-1 and TRBJ2-3; weak D call: TRBD1 (5 bases). This CDR3 has 15 amino acids. Germline lookup yields CDR1 SGHRS and CDR2 YFSETQ. V gave up 4 bases and J gave up 0 bases, with 12 bases separating them.

This clone was counted once. The rearrangement joins TRBV6-5 to TRBJ2-3; possible D gene TRBD1, 5 bases. The ends were cut back, 2 bases at V and 3 bases at J, with 12 bases in the middle. Germline-derived CDR1 and CDR2 are MNHEY and SVGAGI. The CDR3 is made up of 15 amino acids. CDR3 in DNA: TGTGCCAGCAGTTACAGGTCCCAGGGAACAGATACGCAGTATTTT. It encodes CASSYRSQGTDTQYF.

This chain uses TRBV15 with TRBJ2-5; D gene uncertain. V was clipped by 0 bases and J by 7 bases, with 6 bases between them. Looked up from germline, CDR1 is LNHNV and CDR2 is YYDKDF (reference sequence). The CDR3 is 12 amino acids. The CDR3 region has the DNA TGTGCCACCAGCAGAGATCTAGTGACCCAGTACTTC. Translating it yields CATSRDLVTQYF. The full variable domain, with the rest looked up from reference TRBV15 and TRBJ2-5, is DAMVIQNPRYQVTQFGKPVTLSCSQTLNHNVMYWYQQKSSQAPKLLFHYYDKDFNNEADTPDNFQSRRPNTSFCFLDIRSPGLGDTAMYLCATSRDLVTQYFGPGTRLLVL.

V usage is TRBV7-8 and J usage is TRBJ2-3, with TRBD2 as a possible D gene (7 bases). Trimming shortened V by 4 bases and J by 4 bases, and 15 bases separated the two germline ends. The CDR3 loop spans 15 amino acids. Germline loops: CDR1 SGHVS, CDR2 FQNEAQ. CDR3 in amino acids: CASSWAGAGADTQYF. For the CDR3, the DNA is TGTGCCAGCAGCTGGGCAGGGGCGGGAGCAGATACGCAGTATTTT.

The chain is built from TRBV6-5 and TRBJ1-1; 10 bases line up with TRBD1. Trimming took 6 bases from V and 5 from J; bases not matched to a gene: 9. Germline loops: CDR1 MNHEY, CDR2 SVGAGI. The CDR3 extends over 15 amino acids. This chain's CDR3 is CASSRRQGAGTEAFF. For the CDR3, the DNA is TGTGCCAGCAGCCGCAGACAGGGGGCAGGGACTGAAGCTTTCTTT.

This chain joins TRBV2 and TRBJ2-4; 7 bases align to TRBD2. This CDR3 has 19 amino acids. The germline V gene encodes CDR1 SNHLY and CDR2 FYNNEI. J gave up 1 base and V 1 base, and 13 bases lay outside the gene matches. The CDR3 is CASSEVSLAGEGAKNIQYF. CDR3 coding DNA: TGTGCCAGCAGTGAAGTTAGCCTAGCCGGGGAGGGGGCCAAAAACATTCAGTACTTC.

The CDR3 reads CASSSSRDRPNEKLFF. The CDR3 DNA reads as TGTGCCAGCAGCTCTAGCCGGGACAGACCGAATGAAAAACTGTTTTTT. The chain recombines TRBV9 with TRBJ1-4; 7 bases match TRBD1. Germline assignment: CDR1 SGDLS and CDR2 YYNGEE. V lost 4 bases and J lost 5; bases outside the gene matches: 11. The CDR3 is made up of 16 amino acids.

The CDR3: CSVAGKEGSREEQAFF. The CDR3 DNA reads TGCAGCGTTGCGGGGAAGGAGGGCTCCAGGGAAGAGCAAGCTTTCTTT. The V call is TRBV29-1, the J call TRBJ1-1, with a weak D call TRBD1 (5 bases). This CDR3 has 16 residues. Trimming shortened V by 4 bases and J by 9 bases, and 27 bases separated the two germline ends. Germline values: CDR1 SQVTM, CDR2 ANQGSEA.

V is TRBV4-1 and J is TRBJ2-3, with D possibly being TRBD2 (6 bases). CDR1 MGHRA and CDR2 YSYEKL come from the germline V gene. The germline V and J ends were trimmed by 0 bases and 1 base, with 11 bases remaining between them. CDR3 length equals 16 residues. CDR3 protein: CASSQELTGGTDTQYF. For the CDR3, the DNA is TGCGCCAGCAGCCAAGAGTTGACGGGGGGCACAGATACGCAGTATTTT.

The rearrangement links TRBV2 to TRBJ2-5, with a possible D match to TRBD1 (5 bases). CDR1 and CDR2 from the germline V gene are SNHLY and FYNNEI. The germline V and J ends were trimmed by 5 bases and 2 bases, with 12 bases remaining between them. The CDR3 runs to 14 residues. In DNA form, the CDR3 reads TGTGCCAGCAGTATTCGCAGGGTTCAAGAGACCCAGTACTTC. Translation gives CASSIRRVQETQYF. Combining the CDR3 with reference TRBV2 and TRBJ2-5 gives the whole variable domain EPEVTQTPSHQVTQMGQEVILRCVPISNHLYFYWYRQILGQKVEFLVSFYNNEISEKSEIFDDQFSVERPDGSNFTLKIRSTKLEDSAMYFCASSIRRVQETQYFGPGTRLLVL.

V is TRBV19 and J is TRBJ1-2; a possible D gene is TRBD1 (5 bases). Germline V gives CDR1 LNHDA, CDR2 SQIVND (reference sequence). This CDR3 contains 12 residues. Trimming cost V 10 bases and J 5 bases, with 14 bases left between them. CDR3 nucleotides: TGTGCCATTAATTCGGGGGGGTATGGCTACACCTTC. This gives the protein CAINSGGYGYTF.

About this clone: Other DNA sequences of this sample code for an identical CDR3. V and J are TRBV5-6 and TRBJ1-2; 8 positions match TRBD1. J was trimmed by 2 bases and V by 3 bases; bases with no gene match: 3. This CDR3 region has 14 residues. Germline V lookup: CDR1 SGHDT, CDR2 YYEEEE. As DNA, the CDR3 is TGTGCCAGCAGCTCTGACAGGGGAAACTATGGCTACACCTTC. This translates into CASSSDRGNYGYTF. The full variable domain, rest sourced from reference TRBV5-6 and TRBJ1-2, is DAGVTQSPTHLIKTRGQQVTLRCSPKSGHDTVSWYQQALGQGPQFIFQYYEEEERQRGNFPDRFSGHQFPNYSSELNVNALLLGDSALYLCASSSDRGNYGYTFGSGTRLTVV.

The V gene is TRBV18, the J gene TRBJ2-1; 10 nucleotides agree with TRBD1. V dropped 3 bases and J dropped 5; count of bases not matched to a gene: 4. CDR3 length: 15 amino acids. The germline V gene encodes CDR1 KGHSH and CDR2 LQKENI. Here the CDR3 DNA reads TGTGCCAGCTCACCGGGACAGGGGAGAGACAATGAGCAGTTCTTC. Its translation: CASSPGQGRDNEQFF.

The CDR3, as DNA: TGTGCCAGCAGCATCGGGACAGGGGGTGAAGCTTTCTTT. Protein product: CASSIGTGGEAFF. This rearrangement joins TRBV7-3 to TRBJ1-1; 11 nucleotides align to TRBD1. This CDR3 comprises 13 residues. The junction had 3 bases not matched to a gene; V was cut back by 5 bases and J by 7 bases. Germline loops: CDR1 SGHTA, CDR2 FQGTGA.